This T cell receptor beta chain originates from a study of T-cell reconstitution after alpha-beta-depleted transplantation in children (dated by TCRdb to 2016 to 2017). Notes on the research overall: T-cell immune reconstitution after TCRalphabeta/CD19-depleted allogeneic hematopoietic cell transplantation in children was quantitatively tracked in the study by means of TCR repertoire profiling.

Relative to germline, V is 5 bases shorter and J is 1 base shorter, with 8 bases between their ends. Via the germline V gene, CDR1 is SGHTA and CDR2 FQGNSA. The CDR3 starts with the cysteine, ends with the phenylalanine, and has 13 residues. Only the CDR3 portion is preserved as DNA: 39 bases, with reading frame beginning at the first base. Receptor amplification or capture employed PCR. The sample was run on an Illumina HiSeq 2500. Molecular barcoding was employed in the preparation of TCR libraries, with unique molecular identifiers being used to normalize TCRbeta repertoire quantification. TCRdb trimmed public reads at Q25 via fastp, called clones via MiXCR and kept in-frame beta chains. CDR3 protein duplicates are merged, each entry listing the most common genes and DNA. This sample has approximately 420,000 distinct CDR3 sequences in its table, and about a tenth of those were observed once. The biggest ten clones account for approximately 5% of the sample.

This clonotype has ten or more counts. It has no known antigen specificity. Per-nucleotide qualities are absent, and no much larger clonotype sits a single base away. The input for sequencing was PBMCs from the stem cell graft donor, taken from the stem cell graft. The TCR sequence derives from a human donor who donated a stem cell graft to a child with acute myeloid leukemia. The chain is assembled from TRBV7-2 and TRBJ1-1; a confident D gene designation cannot be given. The DNA sequence follows: TGTGCCAGCAGCCAGGACGGGAACACTGAAGCTTTCTTT. It is translated as CASSQDGNTEAFF.